The subject of this entry is one T cell receptor (beta chain). Its target is unknown. This sample is drawn from a study of CD8+ T cells in alopecia areata. Study at large: Among treated patients, severity was scored by affected scalp area percentage. Study results and limitations: On tofacitinib, scalp clonality and expanded CD8+ clones among top 100 fell significantly.

RNA extraction was followed by reverse transcription into cDNA, which acted as the sequencing template. Here immunoSEQ multiplex PCR was the method, and the copy in TCRdb shows in-frame clones only, minus some. In the table there are about 120,000 clones, less than 60% of which are singletons. Treatment noted: oral pan-JAK inhibitor, 5-10 mg twice daily. Individuals with alopecia areata gave both lesional scalp punch biopsies and peripheral blood for collection. Using a FACSAria, the CD4+ and CD8+ T cells were sorted from the PBMCs. The V segment lost 0 bases and the J segment 6 bases; nucleotides outside the gene matches: 5. The CDR3 runs 14 residues. Germline loops: CDR1 SGHRS, CDR2 YFSETQ.

This TCR came from a human donor with alopecia areata. V is TRBV5-1 and J is TRBJ1-1; TRBD1 matches at 7 bases. This sample comprised CD4+ T cells sorted from blood, obtained at week 24, from a patient treated with tofacitinib. The CDR3 DNA is TGCGCCAGCAGCTTGGCAGGGGGAGTCGCTGAAGCTTTCTTT. It is translated as CASSLAGGVAEAFF.